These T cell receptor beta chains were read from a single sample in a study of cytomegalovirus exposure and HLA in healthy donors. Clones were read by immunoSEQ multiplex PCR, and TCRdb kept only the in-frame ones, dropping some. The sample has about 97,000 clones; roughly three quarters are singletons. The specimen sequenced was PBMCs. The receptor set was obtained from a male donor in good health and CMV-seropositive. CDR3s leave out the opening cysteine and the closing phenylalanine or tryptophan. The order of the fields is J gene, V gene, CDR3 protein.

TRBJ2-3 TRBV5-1 ASSLGASGRKDTQY
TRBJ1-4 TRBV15 ATSRDLGSINEKLF
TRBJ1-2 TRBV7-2 ASSPDRSFYGYT
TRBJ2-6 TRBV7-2 ASGRGLGGANVLT
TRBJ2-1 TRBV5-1 ASTLEQGGYNEQF
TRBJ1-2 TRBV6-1 ASTPGARGYT
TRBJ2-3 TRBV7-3 ASSLTSGRAGDTQY
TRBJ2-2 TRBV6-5 AVSRAGGTGELF
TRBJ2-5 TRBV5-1 ASSRVAGGLQETQY
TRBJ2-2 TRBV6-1 ASSEGTGAAGELF
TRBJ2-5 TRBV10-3 AISTSGETQY
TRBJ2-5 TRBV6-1 ASSDPPGQGRETQY
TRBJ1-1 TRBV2 ASKGGFEAF
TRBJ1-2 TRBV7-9 ASSWAGDRLSNYNYT
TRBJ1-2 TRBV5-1 ASSPGTISYGYT
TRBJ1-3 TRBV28 ASSAPTALIGNTIY
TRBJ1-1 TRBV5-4 ASSGGQRNTEAF
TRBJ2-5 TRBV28 ASSLWAGTDQETQY
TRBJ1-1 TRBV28 ASSLWIQGGGPNTEAF
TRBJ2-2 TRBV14 ASSQGSRNTGELF
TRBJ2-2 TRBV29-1 SVEESGRGPGELF
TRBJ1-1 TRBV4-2 ASSQGIFVIAGSAEAF
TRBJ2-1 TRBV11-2 ASSLENGGEQF
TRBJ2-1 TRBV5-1 ASSLVASAYNEQF
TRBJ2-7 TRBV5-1 ASSPWTGGTGDYEQY
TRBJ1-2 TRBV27 ASRWTGGNGYT
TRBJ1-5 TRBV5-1 ASSPGQGNQPQH
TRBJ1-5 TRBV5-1 ASSEGSGNQPQH
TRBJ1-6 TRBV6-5 ASSTQGRNSPLH
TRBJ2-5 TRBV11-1 ASSLGLAGGQQETQY
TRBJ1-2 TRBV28 ASSLSGGRGFYGYT
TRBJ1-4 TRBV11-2 ASDRGNEKLF
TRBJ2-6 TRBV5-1 ASSLGLRASGRGGANVLT
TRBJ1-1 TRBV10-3 AISITGTSVNTEAF
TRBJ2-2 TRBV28 ASSPTKGGAWLAGELF
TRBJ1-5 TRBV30 AWSVLGGNQPQH
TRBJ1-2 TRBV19 ASSTGQSKYGYT
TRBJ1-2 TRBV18 ASSPRRGGNYGYT
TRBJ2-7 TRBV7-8 ASRRTLTYEQY
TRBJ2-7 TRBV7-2 ASSPVIAGNYEQY